This T cell receptor (beta chain) comes out of a study of T cell responses to AZD1222 COVID-19 vaccine. Study-wide results and caveats: The study identified only a handful of AZD1222 recipients as seropositive at baseline. Most donors were white British and more were female, and clonal diversity was possibly underestimated.

Method: immunoSEQ multiplex PCR; TCRdb's copy keeps in-frame clones and lacks some. Found here are fewer than 200,000 clones, approximately 92% of them singletons; the top ten hold 8.5% to 12%. The germline gives CDR1 SGHAT, CDR2 FQNNGV. This CDR3 is 14 amino acids long. V lost 3 bases to trimming and J lost 8 bases, with 11 bases between them. Remarks on this clone: Its matching antigen is unknown.

The rearrangement links TRBV11-2 to TRBJ1-6; D ambiguous. The TCR originated in an adult in good health. The sequences come from peripheral blood, collected on day 0 of AZD1222 vaccination. CDR3: CASSFKEFDSPLHF. The CDR3 DNA reads as TGTGCCAGCAGCTTCAAGGAATTTGATTCACCCCTCCACTTT.